The T cell receptor beta chain under discussion was sequenced for a study of T cells in Graves' hyperthyroidism and ophthalmopathy. This clonotype showed up many times. Clinical symptoms, serum thyroxine and TRAb, thyroid ultrasound and orbital computed tomography together formed the diagnostic basis. The TCR beta CDR3 regions underwent amplification using RNA transcripts as the source. In the first-round RT-PCR of the TCR CDR3, the HTBI primer set was used. A single record per CDR3 protein comes from TCRdb applying MiXCR to the multiplex PCR reads. The sample has about 400,000 distinct CDR3 sequences, around 13% seen once; the top ten hold 9.2%. V lost 5 bases, J lost 5 bases, and 9 bases stayed unmatched. CDR1 and CDR2 from the germline V gene are LNHDA and SQIVND (reference sequence). This CDR3 region has 17 residues.

The V call is TRBV19, the J call TRBJ2-1; 13 bases line up with TRBD2. The material sequenced was blood. This TCR was sampled from a woman under 30 with Graves' hyperthyroidism. The CDR3 DNA is TGTGCCAGTAGTCCGTGGACTAGCGGGAGTGGGGACAATGAGCAGTTCTTC. This codes for CASSPWTSGSGDNEQFF.